This passage covers 30 T cell receptor beta chains from one sample sequenced in a study of T cells in Graves' hyperthyroidism and ophthalmopathy. Regions amplified from RNA transcripts were the TCR beta CDR3 regions. HTBI primers drove first-round RT-PCR of the TCR CDR3. From the multiplex PCR reads, TCRdb called clonotypes with MiXCR, one entry per CDR3 protein. The sample yields about 270,000 distinct CDR3 sequences, about 20% seen once. Sequenced sample: blood. The receptors here all came from a man aged 30 to 39 with Graves' ophthalmopathy.

This clonotype was recorded many times. The chain joins TRBV28 to TRBJ2-7; 10 bases align to TRBD2. From germline, CDR1 is MDHEN and CDR2 SYDVKM. CDR3 length: 17 amino acids. Germline trimming cut 7 bases from V and 2 bases from J; bases unmatched to any gene: 14. CDR3 sequence: CASNHRGSGLAAYEQYF. In nucleotides, the CDR3 is TGTGCCAGCAACCACCGGGGAAGCGGACTAGCGGCCTACGAGCAGTACTTC.

This clonotype was found many times. The rearrangement uses TRBV11-2 and TRBJ2-1; 10 nucleotides agree with TRBD2. V lost 3 bases and J lost 8; bases outside the gene matches: 10. Germline V gene lookup returns CDR1 SGHAT and CDR2 FQNNGV. The CDR3 has 16 amino acids. CDR3 sequence: CASSLTIAGGFDEQFF. As DNA, the CDR3 is TGTGCCAGCAGCTTGACTATAGCGGGAGGTTTCGATGAGCAGTTCTTC.

This clonotype was counted ten times or more. The chain recombines TRBV7-3 with TRBJ2-1; perhaps D is TRBD1 or TRBD2 (5 bases each). Germline V gene data show CDR1 as SGHTA and CDR2 as FQGTGA. V gave up 4 bases and J gave up 6 bases, with 19 bases separating them. This CDR3 region has 16 residues. CDR3 residues: CASSSDTARGGNEQFF. The CDR3 DNA reads TGTGCCAGCAGCTCCGATACAGCTCGGGGCGGCAATGAGCAGTTCTTC.

This clonotype was seen only a few times. The genes are TRBV6-1 and TRBJ1-5, with 10 bases fitting TRBD1. Per germline, CDR1 MNHNS and CDR2 SASEGT. The CDR3 covers 15 residues. V dropped 6 bases and J dropped 2; count of bases not matched to a gene: 4. This CDR3 is CASRSGTGGNQPQHF. CDR3 sequence (DNA): TGTGCCAGCAGATCCGGGACAGGGGGCAATCAGCCCCAGCATTTT.

This clonotype was picked up many times. The chain carries TRBV18 and TRBJ2-1; TRBD2 agrees at 9 bases. The CDR3 runs 15 residues. CDR1 KGHSH and CDR2 LQKENI come from the germline V gene. V shed 3 bases, J shed 4 bases, and the junction held 4 bases outside the gene matches. For the CDR3, the DNA is TGTGCCAGCTCACCCCGGACTAGCGATTACAATGAGCAGTTCTTC. Amino acids: CASSPRTSDYNEQFF.

This clonotype has just a few counts. V gene TRBV20-1 combines with J gene TRBJ2-7, with D possibly being TRBD1 (5 bases). Germline V gene lookup returns CDR1 DFQATT and CDR2 SNEGSKA (reference sequence). The CDR3 spans 10 residues. The V end was cut by 2 bases, the J end by 9 bases, with 8 bases between. CDR3 sequence (DNA): TGCAGTGCTAGACTGGGGCGGCAGTACTTC. Its protein is CSARLGRQYF.

This chain uses TRBV7-9 with TRBJ2-1; 16 bases match TRBD2. V lost 5 bases and J lost 8; bases outside the gene matches: 6. The CDR3 contains 16 residues. Germline V gives CDR1 SEHNR, CDR2 FQNEAQ (reference sequence). This chain's CDR3 is CASSPGTSGRDDEQFF. The DNA for the CDR3 is TGTGCCAGCAGCCCAGGGACTAGCGGGAGGGATGATGAGCAGTTCTTC.

This clonotype appeared many times. The chain employs TRBV2 and TRBJ1-5; D uncertain. The CDR3 runs to 14 residues. Trimming removed 1 base from V and 6 bases from J, with 10 bases in between. The V gene's germline CDR1 is SNHLY and CDR2 FYNNEI. For the CDR3, the DNA is TGTGCCAGCAGTGAAGGAGGAGGGAGTCAGCCCCAGCATTTT. As protein: CASSEGGGSQPQHF.

On this clonotype: At one boundary the junction diverges from the germline segment, which might be a read error. CDR3 in DNA: TGTGCCAGCAGCTACCGTGCAGGTCAGGGGATCTACGAGCGGTACTTC. Residues: CASSYRAGQGIYERYF. The genes are TRBV7-9 and TRBJ2-7; a weak D match, TRBD1 (6 bases). Germline CDR1 SEHNR, CDR2 FQNEAQ (reference sequence). The CDR3 spans 16 residues.

The J gene is TRBJ2-5, the V gene TRBV30; D is perhaps TRBD1 or TRBD2 (5 bases each). The CDR3 sequence is 14 residues long. The V and J ends lost 4 bases and 5 bases respectively, with 17 bases between them. Looked up from germline, CDR1 is GTSNPN and CDR2 is SVGIG (reference sequence). CDR3 loop: CAWTGSVSGETQYF. The CDR3 coding sequence is TGTGCCTGGACAGGGTCGGTATCGGGGGAGACCCAGTACTTC.

This clonotype was counted ten times or more. The V call is TRBV7-2, the J call TRBJ2-6, with D perhaps matching TRBD1 (5 bases). V was shortened by 1 base and J by 2 bases, with 12 bases between the two germline ends. Germline CDR1 SGHTA, CDR2 FQGNSA. CDR3 length: 17 amino acids. CDR3 sequence reads: CASSLVGRVAGANVLTF. CDR3 nucleotides: TGTGCCAGCAGCTTAGTCGGCAGGGTAGCTGGGGCCAACGTCCTGACTTTC.

Ten or more counts support this clonotype. This chain connects TRBV6-1 to TRBJ2-3; 11 bases fit TRBD2. V shed 1 base, J shed 5 bases, and the junction held 8 bases outside the gene matches. CDR1 is MNHNS, CDR2 SASEGT, per germline. This CDR3 is 17 amino acids long. CDR3 amino acids: CASSEDGTSGLRDTQYF. In DNA, the CDR3 is TGTGCCAGCAGTGAAGACGGGACTAGCGGACTTCGAGATACGCAGTATTTT.

J is TRBJ2-3 and V is TRBV29-1; 11 bases agree with TRBD2. Germline values: CDR1 SQVTM, CDR2 ANQGSEA. This CDR3 region has 16 residues. The junction had 5 bases not matched to a gene; V was cut back by 3 bases and J by 0 bases. CDR3 coding DNA: TGCAGCGTTGACGGGACTAGCGGAGTTAGCACAGATACGCAGTATTTT. Amino acid sequence: CSVDGTSGVSTDTQYF.

In this sample, this clonotype turned up a few times. This rearrangement joins TRBV7-2 to TRBJ2-7; 7 positions match TRBD2. V was pared by 5 bases and J by 3 bases, with 4 bases of the junction left unmatched. The CDR3 consists of 13 residues. Germline V gives CDR1 SGHTA, CDR2 FQGNSA. The CDR3 reads CASSREGRYEQYF. Here the CDR3 DNA reads TGTGCCAGCAGCAGGGAGGGCCGCTACGAGCAGTACTTC.

The V gene is TRBV30, the J gene TRBJ1-4, with D possibly matching TRBD1 (5 bases). Trimming removed 1 base from V and 5 bases from J, with 20 bases in between. The CDR3 is 17 residues long. Germline assignment: CDR1 GTSNPN and CDR2 SVGIG (reference sequence). CDR3 protein: CAWSADPFGATNEKLFF. CDR3 DNA: TGTGCCTGGAGTGCGGATCCCTTTGGGGCCACGAATGAAAAACTGTTTTTT.

The chain is built from TRBV6-2 or TRBV6-3 and TRBJ2-5; possibly TRBD1 or TRBD2 for D (5 bases each). Germline lookup yields CDR1 MNHEY and CDR2 SVGEGT. Trimming took off 5 bases at V and 2 bases at J, with 18 bases between the two ends. The CDR3 loop spans 16 amino acids. CDR3 DNA sequence: TGTGCCAGCAGTCCGGGGCCATTTATGACACAAGAGACCCAGTACTTC. Protein sequence: CASSPGPFMTQETQYF.

This clonotype was recorded at least ten times. This chain connects TRBV7-9 to TRBJ2-1; 9 positions agree with TRBD2. The CDR3 has 13 amino acids. V trimming: 5 bases; J trimming: 8 bases; junction bases outside the gene matches: 4. CDR1 SEHNR and CDR2 FQNEAQ come from the germline V gene (reference sequence). The CDR3 here is CASSTGLAHEQFF. DNA for the CDR3: TGTGCCAGCAGCACGGGACTAGCTCATGAGCAGTTCTTC.

This clonotype was seen a handful of times. J is TRBJ2-1 and V is TRBV5-1; maybe TRBD2 (6 bases). Germline V lookup: CDR1 SGHRS, CDR2 YFSETQ. V was pared by 4 bases and J by 4 bases, with 18 bases between. This CDR3 has 16 amino acids. The CDR3 sequence: CASSRKGPSAYNEQFF. The CDR3 DNA is TGCGCCAGCAGCCGTAAGGGGCCTAGCGCATACAATGAGCAGTTCTTC.

This clonotype was counted a few times. The CDR3 spells CAISEGGIGGYTF. As DNA, the CDR3 is TGTGCCATCAGTGAGGGGGGCATCGGTGGCTACACCTTC. The J gene is TRBJ1-2, the V gene TRBV10-3, with D tentatively TRBD1 (6 bases). In germline, CDR1 is ENHRY, CDR2 SYGVKD. V lost 2 bases and J 7 bases, leaving 11 bases between the germline ends. The CDR3 loop spans 13 amino acids.

The genes are TRBV7-9 and TRBJ1-4; tentatively, D is TRBD1 (6 bases). Looked up from germline, CDR1 is SEHNR and CDR2 is FQNEAQ (reference sequence). V lost 5 bases, J lost 8 bases, and 18 bases lay in between. The CDR3 covers 15 residues. CDR3 amino acids: CASSPTPGDVEKLFF. CDR3 DNA sequence: TGTGCCAGCAGCCCGACCCCAGGGGACGTGGAAAAACTGTTTTTT.

In this sample, this clonotype turned up a few times. This chain joins TRBV12-3 or TRBV12-4 and TRBJ2-3; perhaps D is TRBD1 or TRBD2 (5 bases each). V was pared by 11 bases and J by 2 bases, with 17 bases between. The CDR3 runs 14 residues. The CDR3 sequence: CACSRGADTDTQYF. The DNA for the CDR3 is TGTGCCTGCTCCAGAGGGGCGGACACAGATACGCAGTATTTT.

CDR3 nucleotides: TGTGCCAGCAGCTATAGACAGCACTATGGCTACACCTTC. Translation gives CASSYRQHYGYTF. J is TRBJ1-2 and V is TRBV11-2; weak D call: TRBD1 (5 bases). The CDR3 totals 13 residues. Trimming stripped 4 bases from V and 3 bases from J, with 9 bases between. Germline V gene sequence: CDR1 SGHAT, CDR2 FQNNGV.

The sample holds many counts of this clonotype. Written as DNA, the CDR3 is TGTGCCAGCAGTTTTGACATATCGAACACTGAAGCTTTCTTT. As protein: CASSFDISNTEAFF. The chain uses TRBV28 and TRBJ1-1; D remains ambiguous. Trimming removed 3 bases at V and 1 base at J, with 9 bases between. Germline V gives CDR1 MDHEN, CDR2 SYDVKM. This CDR3 has 14 residues.

This sequence joins TRBV4-1 and TRBJ2-3; a weak D match, TRBD1 (6 bases). The V gene lost 1 base and the J gene lost 2 bases, with 13 bases spanning the gap. The CDR3 consists of 16 residues. Germline V gene data show CDR1 as MGHRA and CDR2 as YSYEKL. The CDR3 is CASSQVGALFTDTQYF. DNA of the CDR3: TGCGCCAGCAGCCAAGTGGGGGCCCTCTTCACAGATACGCAGTATTTT.

Comment on this clonotype: This may be a read error, as it is one base from a much larger clone. J is TRBJ2-7 and V is TRBV6-1, with D unresolved. The CDR3 has 11 residues. CDR1 and CDR2 (germline): MNHNS, SASEGT. The CDR3 DNA reads TGTGCCAGCAGTGAAATCCACGAGCGGTACTTC. Its translation: CASSEIHERYF.

At least ten counts were recorded for this clonotype. The chain couples TRBV30 to TRBJ2-2; D is ambiguous. The CDR3 loop spans 12 amino acids. Germline V gene data show CDR1 as GTSNPN and CDR2 as SVGIG (reference sequence). V lost 4 bases and J lost 3, with 6 bases in between. CDR3 sequence (DNA): TGTGCCTGGAAGTTGTACACCGGGGAGCTGTTTTTT. It specifies CAWKLYTGELFF.

This chain joins TRBV6-1 and TRBJ2-5; D is uncertain. The CDR3 runs to 16 residues. V was clipped by 0 bases and J by 0 bases, with 11 bases between them. In germline, CDR1 is MNHNS, CDR2 SASEGT. The CDR3 region is CASSEALWENQETQYF. Here the CDR3 DNA reads TGTGCCAGCAGTGAAGCCCTTTGGGAAAACCAAGAGACCCAGTACTTC.

This clonotype was detected a few times. One junction end disagrees with the germline gene, perhaps due to a read error. The rearrangement joins TRBV5-1 to TRBJ2-6; D gene ambiguous. Per the germline V gene, CDR1 is SGHRS and CDR2 is YFSETQ. The CDR3 is 16 residues long. This CDR3 reads CASSLVSYSGANVLTF. The CDR3 bases are TGTGCCAGCAGCTTGGTCAGCTACTCTGGGGCCAACGTCCTGACTTTC.

This clonotype was recorded many times. This CDR3 reads CASGRRQGGDGYTF. The CDR3 nucleotides read TGTGCCAGCGGAAGACGGCAGGGGGGCGATGGCTACACCTTC. This sequence joins TRBV6-1 and TRBJ1-2; 7 nucleotides match TRBD1. Germline lookup yields CDR1 MNHNS and CDR2 SASEGT. V trimming: 8 bases; J trimming: 6 bases; junction bases outside the gene matches: 12. CDR3 length: 14 amino acids.

CDR3 nucleotides: TGCGCTAGCGGAGCGGGTGGCACCGGGGAGCTGTTTTTT. This codes for CASGAGGTGELFF. This chain links TRBV10-1 with TRBJ2-2; TRBD2 is a possible D gene (6 bases). Germline CDR1 is WNHNN and CDR2 is SYGVQD (reference sequence). The CDR3 length is 13 residues.